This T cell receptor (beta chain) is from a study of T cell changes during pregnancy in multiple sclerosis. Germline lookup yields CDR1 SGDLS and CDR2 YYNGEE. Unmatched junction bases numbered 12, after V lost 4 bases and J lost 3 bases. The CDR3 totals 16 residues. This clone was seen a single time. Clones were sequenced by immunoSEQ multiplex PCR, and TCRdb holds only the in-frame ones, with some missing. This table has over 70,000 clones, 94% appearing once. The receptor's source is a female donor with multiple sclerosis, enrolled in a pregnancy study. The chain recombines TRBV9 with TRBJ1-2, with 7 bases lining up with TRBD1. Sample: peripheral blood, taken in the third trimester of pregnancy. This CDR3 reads CASSQNRQGGYYGYTF. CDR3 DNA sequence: TGTGCCAGCAGCCAGAATAGACAGGGCGGGTACTATGGCTACACCTTC.